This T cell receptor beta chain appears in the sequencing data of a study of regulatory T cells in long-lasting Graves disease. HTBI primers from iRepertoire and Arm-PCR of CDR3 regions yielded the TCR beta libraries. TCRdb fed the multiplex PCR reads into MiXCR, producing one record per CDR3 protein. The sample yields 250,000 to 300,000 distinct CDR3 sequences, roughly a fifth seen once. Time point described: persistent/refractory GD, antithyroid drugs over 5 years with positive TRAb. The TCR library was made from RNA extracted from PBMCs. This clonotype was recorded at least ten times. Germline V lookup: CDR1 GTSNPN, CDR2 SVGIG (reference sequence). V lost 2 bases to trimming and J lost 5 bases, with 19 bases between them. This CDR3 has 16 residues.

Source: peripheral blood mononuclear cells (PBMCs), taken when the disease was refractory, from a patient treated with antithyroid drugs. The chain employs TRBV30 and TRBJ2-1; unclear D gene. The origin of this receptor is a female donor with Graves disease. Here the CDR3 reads CAWSNEALEVNNEQFF. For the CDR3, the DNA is TGTGCCTGGAGTAACGAGGCCCTTGAGGTTAACAATGAGCAGTTCTTC.